The 6 T cell receptor beta chains listed next were all sequenced from one sample in a study of cytomegalovirus exposure and HLA in healthy donors. Measured with immunoSEQ multiplex PCR; TCRdb has only the in-frame clones, and not every one. The top ten hold approximately 2.9% of the sample, which has about 110,000 clones, roughly 88% seen once. The sample consisted of PBMCs. The receptors were sampled from a woman between 18 and 30 years old in good health and CMV-seronegative.

J is TRBJ2-5 and V is TRBV2; 7 bases are a match to TRBD1. The CDR3 totals 13 residues. The J segment lost 4 bases and the V segment lost 5 bases, leaving 4 bases of the junction unmatched. Germline CDR1 and CDR2: SNHLY and FYNNEI. In DNA, the CDR3 is TGTGCCAGCAGTTTCAACAGGGGAGAGACCCAGTACTTC. It translates to CASSFNRGETQYF. The full variable domain, completed using reference TRBV2 and TRBJ2-5, is EPEVTQTPSHQVTQMGQEVILRCVPISNHLYFYWYRQILGQKVEFLVSFYNNEISEKSEIFDDQFSVERPDGSNFTLKIRSTKLEDSAMYFCASSFNRGETQYFGPGTRLLVL.

Only one count was recorded for this clone. Here the CDR3 DNA reads TGTGCCAGCAGCTTGGGACAGGGGCATCAGCCCCAGCATTTT. This translates into CASSLGQGHQPQHF. V is TRBV5-8 and J is TRBJ1-5; 8 nucleotides match TRBD1. The V gene end was trimmed by 0 bases and the J gene end by 5 bases; junction bases not matched to a gene: 1. CDR1 SGHTS and CDR2 YDEGEE come from the germline V gene. CDR3 length equals 14 residues.

This clone has only a few counts. The V gene is TRBV28, the J gene TRBJ1-1, with 7 nucleotides matching TRBD1. The CDR3 has 13 amino acids. J gave up 1 base and V 5 bases, and 1 base lay outside the gene matches. From germline, CDR1 is MDHEN and CDR2 SYDVKM. Here the CDR3 reads CASSQGENTEAFF. In nucleotides, the CDR3 is TGTGCCAGCAGTCAGGGGGAGAACACTGAAGCTTTCTTT.

Remarks on this clone: A junction end diverges from the germline sequence, so it may reflect a read error. This sequence joins TRBV5-8 and TRBJ2-7, with 12 bases identical to TRBD2. In germline, CDR1 is SGHTS, CDR2 YDEGEE. The CDR3 consists of 15 residues. CDR3 in amino acids: CASSLPTSGGYEQYF. DNA for the CDR3: TGTGCCAGCAGCCTCCCGACTAGCGGGGGCTACGAGCAGTACTTT.

The chain uses TRBV5-1 and TRBJ2-2; D remains unclear. The germline gives CDR1 SGHRS, CDR2 YFSETQ. This CDR3 has 15 amino acids. The V gene lost 1 base and the J gene lost 3 bases, with 10 bases spanning the gap. The CDR3 nucleotides read TGCGCCAGCAGCTTGTCGGCGCTAGACACCGGGGAGCTGTTTTTT. It yields the protein CASSLSALDTGELFF.

This chain joins TRBV19 and TRBJ2-7; 11 positions match TRBD1. Germline CDR1 reads LNHDA; CDR2 reads SQIVND (reference sequence). With 5 bases clipped from V and 3 bases from J, the junction kept 3 bases outside the gene matches. This CDR3 is built from 14 residues. The CDR3 DNA reads as TGTGCCAGTAGTCCAGGGACAGGGGGCTACGAGCAGTACTTC. Protein product: CASSPGTGGYEQYF. Combining the CDR3 with reference TRBV19 and TRBJ2-7 gives the whole variable domain DGGITQSPKYLFRKEGQNVTLSCEQNLNHDAMYWYRQDPGQGLRLIYYSQIVNDFQKGDIAEGYSVSREKKESFPLTVTSAQKNPTAFYLCASSPGTGGYEQYFGPGTRLTVT.